Below, 30 T cell receptor beta chains from the same sample are listed, as sequenced in a study of T-cell reconstitution after alpha-beta-depleted transplantation in children. Molecular barcoding with unique molecular identifiers was used for the TCRbeta library. In TCRdb, the PCR reads were re-called with MiXCR into one record per CDR3 protein. Of 500,000 to 600,000 distinct CDR3 sequences in the sample, around 19% were seen once. Material: PBMCs from the stem cell graft donor, obtained from the stem cell graft. The source of these receptors is a human donor who donated a stem cell graft to a child with acute lymphoblastic leukemia.

The J gene is TRBJ1-5, the V gene TRBV19, with D perhaps matching TRBD1 (5 bases). The germline gives CDR1 LNHDA, CDR2 SQIVND (reference sequence). The V end lost 2 bases, the J end lost 3 bases, and 17 bases lay between the germline ends. The CDR3 spans 17 residues. This CDR3 is CASSIWGRSLYNQPQHF. DNA for the CDR3: TGTGCCAGTAGTATATGGGGCAGAAGCTTATACAATCAGCCCCAGCATTTT.

V and J are TRBV9 and TRBJ2-7; TRBD1 aligns across 9 bases. The V gene's germline CDR1 is SGDLS and CDR2 YYNGEE. The CDR3 is made up of 18 amino acids. V gave up 7 bases and J gave up 6 bases; unmatched junction bases: 23. In DNA, the CDR3 is TGTGCCAGCTCCCCGTTGGGGACAGGGCATTCAACCGAGGGCGAGCAGTACTTC. It codes for CASSPLGTGHSTEGEQYF.

This clonotype was observed a handful of times. The CDR3, as DNA: TGTGCCAGCAGTCTTGGGGGACCCCGGCGGACCCAGTACTTC. Residues: CASSLGGPRRTQYF. The chain employs TRBV12-3 or TRBV12-4 and TRBJ2-5; D possibly matches TRBD1 or TRBD2 (5 bases each). Trimming shortened V by 5 bases and J by 7 bases, and 17 bases separated the two germline ends. The CDR3 runs to 14 residues.

The table lists this clonotype with a few counts. The J gene is TRBJ2-2, the V gene TRBV5-1; D gene uncertain. This CDR3 is built from 14 residues. The V gene lost 7 bases and the J gene lost 2 bases, with 12 bases spanning the gap. In germline, CDR1 is SGHRS, CDR2 YFSETQ. CDR3 sequence: CASVKGSNTGELFF. CDR3 nucleotide sequence: TGCGCCAGCGTCAAAGGCAGCAACACCGGGGAGCTGTTTTTT.

The chain links TRBV29-1 to TRBJ2-2; D gene ambiguous. V shed 2 bases and J shed 5 bases, with 15 bases lying between them. Germline V gives CDR1 SQVTM, CDR2 ANQGSEA. The CDR3 covers 15 residues. The CDR3 DNA reads TGCAGCGTTGAAATGGGCGGCACAAATACCGGGGAGCTGTTTTTT. This gives the protein CSVEMGGTNTGELFF.

This clonotype showed up just a few times. The junction departs from the called germline gene at one end, perhaps through a read error. This sequence joins TRBV7-9 and TRBJ2-7, with D perhaps given as TRBD1 or TRBD2 (6 bases each). CDR1 is SEHNR, CDR2 FQNEAQ, per germline (reference sequence). CDR3 length: 12 amino acids. The CDR3 here is CASSLGYRDLDF. The CDR3 nucleotides are TGTGCCAGCAGCTTAGGTTACAGGGACTTAGACTTC. Combining the CDR3 with reference TRBV7-9 and TRBJ2-7 gives the whole variable domain DTGVSQNPRHKITKRGQNVTFRCDPISEHNRLYWYRQTLGQGPEFLTYFQNEAQLEKSRLLSDRFSAERPKGSFSTLEIQRTEQGDSAMYLCASSLGYRDLDFGPGTRLTVT.

This clonotype was seen more than once but under ten times. This chain links TRBV3-1 with TRBJ1-2; 10 bases align to TRBD1. This CDR3 is built from 16 residues. Germline CDR1 and CDR2: LGHDT and YNNKEL (reference sequence). J lost 2 bases, V lost 4 bases, and 7 bases had no gene match. CDR3 protein: CASSLQWDRGNYGYTF. Written as DNA, the CDR3 is TGTGCCAGCAGCCTTCAATGGGACAGGGGAAACTATGGCTACACCTTC.

This chain links TRBV6-2 or TRBV6-3 with TRBJ1-4; D is undetermined. Germline-derived CDR1 and CDR2 are MNHEY and SVGEGT. V shed 6 bases and J shed 0 bases, with 8 bases lying between them. The length of the CDR3 is 14 residues. CDR3 amino acids: CASRQAATNEKLFF. In DNA form, the CDR3 reads TGTGCCAGCAGACAAGCTGCAACTAATGAAAAACTGTTTTTT.

This clonotype was picked up a small number of times. The chain is built from TRBV19 and TRBJ1-1; perhaps TRBD1 as D (5 bases). Per germline, CDR1 LNHDA and CDR2 SQIVND (reference sequence). V was cut by 6 bases and J by 3 bases, with 17 bases left in between. The CDR3 is 15 amino acids. The CDR3 protein is CASRVWGSEDTEAFF. CDR3 DNA sequence: TGTGCCAGTAGGGTCTGGGGCAGTGAGGACACTGAAGCTTTCTTT.

The chain uses TRBV29-1 and TRBJ2-3, with D perhaps TRBD1 (6 bases). With 2 bases removed from V and 0 bases from J, the gap between germline ends came to 12 bases. Germline CDR1 and CDR2: SQVTM and ANQGSEA. The length of the CDR3 is 15 residues. The CDR3 spells CSVEPTGASTDTQYF. The CDR3 DNA is TGCAGCGTTGAACCGACAGGTGCTAGCACAGATACGCAGTATTTT.

This clonotype was found a few times. This chain connects TRBV5-1 to TRBJ1-1; 7 nucleotides align to TRBD1. Germline V CDR1 and CDR2: SGHRS, YFSETQ. The CDR3 is 16 amino acids. J was trimmed by 1 base and V by 4 bases; bases with no gene match: 10. CDR3 sequence reads: CASSPSPTGRNTEAFF. CDR3 sequence (DNA): TGCGCCAGCAGCCCATCCCCGACAGGGCGGAACACTGAAGCTTTCTTT.

V gene TRBV20-1 combines with J gene TRBJ2-5, with 7 bases lining up with TRBD2. Germline V CDR1 and CDR2: DFQATT, SNEGSKA (reference sequence). The CDR3 runs to 20 residues. Trimming removed 3 bases from V and 5 bases from J; junction bases left unmatched: 27. As DNA, the CDR3 is TGCAGTGCTAGCAATTCGGGGGAGGGACCAATGATTCGGATTTGGGAGACCCAGTACTTC. This translates into CSASNSGEGPMIRIWETQYF.

The chain couples TRBV2 to TRBJ1-1; D gene uncertain. Germline values: CDR1 SNHLY, CDR2 FYNNEI. V was pared by 6 bases and J by 3 bases, with 11 bases between. This CDR3 spans 13 amino acids. The CDR3 loop reads CASRYRSHTEAFF. The DNA for the CDR3 is TGTGCCAGCAGGTATCGATCTCACACTGAAGCTTTCTTT. Full variable domain (missing parts from reference TRBV2 and TRBJ1-1): EPEVTQTPSHQVTQMGQEVILRCVPISNHLYFYWYRQILGQKVEFLVSFYNNEISEKSEIFDDQFSVERPDGSNFTLKIRSTKLEDSAMYFCASRYRSHTEAFFGQGTRLTVV.

The chain links TRBV7-3 to TRBJ2-7; 13 nucleotides agree with TRBD2. The germline CDR1 and CDR2 sequences are SGHTA and FQGTGA. V shed 4 bases, J shed 4 bases, and the junction held 7 bases outside the gene matches. This CDR3 contains 16 residues. The CDR3 DNA is TGTGCCAGCAGCTCCTGGACTAGCGGGAGAGTGTACGAGCAGTACTTC. It codes for CASSSWTSGRVYEQYF. Supplemented by reference TRBV7-3 and TRBJ2-7, the full variable domain reads GAGVSQTPSNKVTEKGKYVELRCDPISGHTALYWYRQSLGQGPEFLIYFQGTGAADDSGLPNDRFFAVRPEGSVSTLKIQRTERGDSAVYLCASSSWTSGRVYEQYFGPGTRLTVT.

The genes are TRBV18 and TRBJ2-5, with TRBD1 identical over 9 bases. The CDR3 is 16 amino acids. V gave up 2 bases and J gave up 4 bases; unmatched junction bases: 8. Per germline, CDR1 KGHSH and CDR2 LQKENI. The CDR3 is CASSPRTTGGRETQYF. CDR3 bases: TGTGCCAGCTCACCAAGAACGACAGGGGGGCGAGAGACCCAGTACTTC.

This chain joins TRBV30 and TRBJ1-4; D gene uncertain. The germline CDR1 and CDR2 sequences are GTSNPN and SVGIG (reference sequence). The CDR3 contains 16 residues. Deletions cut 0 bases from V and 8 bases from J, with 19 bases between. CDR3 bases: TGTGCCTGGAGTGTCGGTTTAAACCCAAAAAAGGAAAAACTGTTTTTT. This sequence encodes CAWSVGLNPKKEKLFF.

The chain uses TRBV28 and TRBJ2-3, with 7 bases matching TRBD2. Unmatched junction bases numbered 8, after V lost 3 bases and J lost 5 bases. In germline, CDR1 is MDHEN, CDR2 SYDVKM. The CDR3 has 15 amino acids. The CDR3 region is CASSFGGRAQDTQYF. CDR3 bases: TGTGCCAGCAGTTTTGGGGGGAGGGCCCAAGATACGCAGTATTTT.

This clonotype has a handful of counts. This chain uses TRBV7-9 with TRBJ2-1, with TRBD1 matching 7 bases. Germline V lookup: CDR1 SEHNR, CDR2 FQNEAQ (reference sequence). V dropped 4 bases and J dropped 9; count of bases not matched to a gene: 3. The CDR3 runs 12 residues. In nucleotides, the CDR3 is TGTGCCAGCAGCTACAGGGGTTCTGAGCAGTTCTTC. Protein: CASSYRGSEQFF.

Written as DNA, the CDR3 is TGTGCCAGCGCGGGGGGGTGGGCTTTCTTT. Encoded protein: CASAGGWAFF. The chain combines TRBV12-3 or TRBV12-4 with TRBJ1-1; weak D call: TRBD1 (5 bases). CDR3 length: 10 residues. V lost 8 bases to trimming and J lost 11 bases, with 12 bases between them.

This chain connects TRBV6-5 to TRBJ2-1, with D perhaps TRBD2 (6 bases). Trimming cost V 2 bases and J 6 bases, with 11 bases left between them. The CDR3 is 14 amino acids. Germline V lookup: CDR1 MNHEY, CDR2 SVGAGI. In DNA form, the CDR3 reads TGTGCCAGCAGTTACAGGGAGGCCCCCAATGAGCAGTTCTTC. It specifies CASSYREAPNEQFF.

This chain uses TRBV20-1 with TRBJ2-1; 12 bases fit TRBD2. Germline V CDR1 and CDR2: DFQATT, SNEGSKA (reference sequence). The CDR3 runs 15 residues. J gave up 9 bases and V 6 bases, and 12 bases lay outside the gene matches. The CDR3 sequence: CSAASASGRVGEQFF. The DNA of the CDR3 is TGCAGTGCGGCCTCTGCTAGCGGGAGGGTCGGTGAGCAGTTCTTC.

This clonotype has just a few counts. The chain carries TRBV7-8 and TRBJ2-4; a weak D match, TRBD2 (5 bases). V was trimmed by 4 bases and J by 8 bases, leaving 12 bases between them. Germline CDR1 SGHVS, CDR2 FQNEAQ. This CDR3 is 13 amino acids long. The CDR3: CASSSLMRDIQYF. The DNA for the CDR3 is TGTGCCAGCAGCTCCCTAATGAGGGACATTCAGTACTTC.

The V and J genes are TRBV20-1 and TRBJ2-4; D gene ambiguous. Germline V lookup: CDR1 DFQATT, CDR2 SNEGSKA (reference sequence). The CDR3 has 19 residues. With 6 bases removed from V and 1 base from J, the gap between germline ends came to 28 bases. In DNA, the CDR3 is TGCAGTGCCCTACCGACTGTGTCGGTTCAGATCCACGCCAAAAACATTCAGTACTTC. Encoded protein: CSALPTVSVQIHAKNIQYF.

The chain has TRBV21-1 and TRBJ2-1; the D call in the table, TRBD2, was not verified against the DNA. TRBV21-1 is a documented pseudogene. CDR3 length equals 17 residues. This CDR3 is CAGSGGLTMRPTNEQFF. DNA of the CDR3: TGTGCCGGCTCGGGGGGACTAACTATGCGGCCCACCAATGAGCAGTTCTTC.

This clonotype was seen more than once but under ten times. This chain joins TRBV20-1 and TRBJ2-1, with D perhaps TRBD2 (6 bases). CDR3 length equals 17 residues. The V and J ends lost 1 base and 2 bases respectively, with 18 bases between them. From germline, CDR1 is DFQATT and CDR2 SNEGSKA (reference sequence). This CDR3 is CSARAPGAGRPYNEQFF. The CDR3 nucleotides read TGCAGTGCTAGAGCCCCTGGGGCGGGGAGGCCCTACAATGAGCAGTTCTTC.

The rearrangement links TRBV5-1 to TRBJ2-7; TRBD2 is a possible D gene (6 bases). Between the trimmed V and J ends, which lost 4 bases and 3 bases, there was a span of 11 bases. Germline loops: CDR1 SGHRS, CDR2 YFSETQ. This CDR3 region has 13 residues. This CDR3 reads CASSEPGGYEQYF. The CDR3 nucleotides are TGCGCCAGCAGCGAACCCGGGGGCTACGAGCAGTACTTC.

V usage is TRBV7-6 and J usage is TRBJ2-4; D is possibly TRBD1 (6 bases). Trimming removed 3 bases from V and 8 bases from J, with 14 bases in between. CDR3 length: 14 residues. Germline V lookup: CDR1 SGHVS, CDR2 FNYEAQ. CDR3 coding DNA: TGTGCCAGCAGCTTGGGTCGACAGGAGGACATTCAGTACTTC. Its translation: CASSLGRQEDIQYF. The full variable domain, rest sourced from reference TRBV7-6 and TRBJ2-4, is GAGVSQSPRYKVTKRGQDVALRCDPISGHVSLYWYRQALGQGPEFLTYFNYEAQQDKSGLPNDRFSAERPEGSISTLTIQRTEQRDSAMYRCASSLGRQEDIQYFGAGTRLSVL.

The V gene is TRBV5-1, the J gene TRBJ1-6; D gene uncertain. V was trimmed by 0 bases and J by 9 bases, leaving 10 bases between them. CDR1 and CDR2 (germline): SGHRS, YFSETQ. CDR3 length: 14 amino acids. CDR3 sequence: CASSLASHGSPLHF. CDR3 coding DNA: TGCGCCAGCAGCTTGGCGTCTCACGGTTCACCCCTCCACTTT.

This sequence joins TRBV12-3 or TRBV12-4 and TRBJ2-3; D remains ambiguous. The CDR3 covers 12 residues. With 8 bases removed from V and 4 bases from J, the gap between germline ends came to 10 bases. CDR3 in amino acids: CASEQESDTQYF. The CDR3, as DNA: TGTGCCAGCGAACAAGAATCAGATACGCAGTATTTT.

This clonotype appeared a few times. The CDR3 protein is CASSPKGYNEQFF. The CDR3 coding sequence is TGTGCCAGCAGTCCCAAAGGGTACAATGAGCAGTTCTTC. The rearrangement uses TRBV12-3 or TRBV12-4 and TRBJ2-1; D gene uncertain. The germline V and J ends were trimmed by 5 bases and 4 bases, with 9 bases remaining between them. The CDR3 runs to 13 residues.